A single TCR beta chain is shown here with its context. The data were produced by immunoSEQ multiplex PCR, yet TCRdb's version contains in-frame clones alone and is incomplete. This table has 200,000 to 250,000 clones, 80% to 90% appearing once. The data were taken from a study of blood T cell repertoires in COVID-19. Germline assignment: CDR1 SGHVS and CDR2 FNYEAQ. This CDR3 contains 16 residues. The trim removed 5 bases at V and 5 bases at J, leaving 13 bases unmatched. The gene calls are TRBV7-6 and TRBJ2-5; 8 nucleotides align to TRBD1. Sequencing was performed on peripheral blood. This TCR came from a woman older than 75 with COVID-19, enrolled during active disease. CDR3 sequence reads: CASSPQGVRGKETQYF. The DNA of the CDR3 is TGTGCCAGCAGCCCACAGGGGGTAAGGGGGAAGGAGACCCAGTACTTC.